This is a list of T cell receptor beta chains from one sample in a study of cytomegalovirus exposure and HLA in healthy donors. TCRdb keeps only in-frame clones here, not all; method: immunoSEQ multiplex PCR. The sample contains under 200,000 clones, about 80% of which appear only once. Sequenced input: PBMCs. The receptor set was obtained from a man in his 60s in good health and CMV-seronegative. Both conserved end residues are trimmed from each CDR3.

j_gene: TRBJ1-6; v_gene: TRBV10-2; CDR3aa: ASSYSGVNSPLH
j_gene: TRBJ2-3; v_gene: TRBV30; CDR3aa: AWTAGGHTDTQY
j_gene: TRBJ1-1; v_gene: TRBV5-4; CDR3aa: ASSQGQRTNTEAF
j_gene: TRBJ1-1; v_gene: TRBV19; CDR3aa: ASSYLGQGAEAF
j_gene: TRBJ1-3; v_gene: TRBV7-2; CDR3aa: ASSKNNPRAGNTIY
j_gene: TRBJ2-7; v_gene: TRBV19; CDR3aa: ASSQGLYEQY
j_gene: TRBJ2-3; v_gene: TRBV10-1; CDR3aa: ASAGTGGTDTQY
j_gene: TRBJ2-1; v_gene: TRBV29-1; CDR3aa: SVEKAGGTTYNEQF
j_gene: TRBJ2-7; v_gene: TRBV7-6; CDR3aa: ASSLGPGTSYYEQY
j_gene: TRBJ1-2; v_gene: TRBV5-6; CDR3aa: ASSRDSSNYGYT